The present TCR beta chain was sequenced within a study of shared clonotypes between healthy human individuals. Participating donors were healthy, HIV-negative adults free of recent acute infections or vaccinations. Sequencing was performed with immunoSEQ multiplex PCR; in TCRdb, only in-frame clones are kept and a portion is missing. The sample holds a few million clones, approximately 93% seen once. Notes on this clone: Its antigen is as yet unknown.

Whole-study results and caveats: A few donors had around 5% of their naive CD4 clonotypes in common.

The V end lost 0 bases, the J end lost 2 bases, and 7 bases lay between the germline ends. CDR1 is MNHEY, CDR2 SMNVEV, per germline (reference sequence). This CDR3 is 14 amino acids long. V and J are TRBV27 and TRBJ1-2; D call uncertain. Sequenced sample: naive CD4+ T cells from PBMCs. The subset is: CD45RA+ positively selected. This sequence originates from a man between 18 and 29 years old in good health. Some clones in this sample may be carry-over from other donors' samples. CDR3 DNA sequence: TGTGCCAGCAGTTTATCCGTTGGGAACTATGGCTACACCTTC. It is translated as CASSLSVGNYGYTF.